This T cell receptor (beta chain) was captured by sequencing in a study of response to subunit inactivated influenza vaccine (dated by TCRdb to 2016 to 2019). About the study as a whole: Deep quantitative profiling of the T cell receptor repertoire was used in the study to follow responses to a trivalent subunit inactivated influenza vaccine.

Concerning this clonotype itself: Its cognate antigen has yet to be identified. No base qualities exist here, and no much larger clone lies one base off it.

Reading the germline V gene gives CDR1 SNHLY and CDR2 FYNNEI. At the junction V is shortened by 8 bases and J by 0 bases, with 11 bases in between. Its CDR3 holds 13 amino acids, cysteine through phenylalanine. This entry keeps only the CDR3 DNA: 39 bases, framed from base 1. Broad study findings and their caveats: According to the authors, only a limited number of new T cells may be recruited by each seasonal influenza vaccination.

Libraries were made using RT-PCR. The sequencer listed for this sample is Illumina HiSeq 2500. Starting from the raw public reads, TCRdb applied fastp trimming at Q25, assembled clones with MiXCR and retained in-frame beta chains. One record per CDR3 amino acid sequence lists the most common genes and DNA. The sample table records a few hundred thousand distinct CDR3 sequences; 20% to 25% of these occur just once. Around 9.6% of the sample goes to the ten largest clones. The sample was PBMCs from blood, taken less than 22 months after vaccination. Here the chain combines TRBV2 and TRBJ2-7; 6 matching bases give a weak D call of TRBD2. This receptor was identified in a man between 45 and 75 years old who received an inactivated influenza vaccine. Donor details come from another sample of the same person, matched by shared clones. The CDR3 reads CASGDGSSYEQYF. Here is the DNA: TGTGCCAGCGGCGACGGGAGCTCCTACGAGCAGTACTTC.